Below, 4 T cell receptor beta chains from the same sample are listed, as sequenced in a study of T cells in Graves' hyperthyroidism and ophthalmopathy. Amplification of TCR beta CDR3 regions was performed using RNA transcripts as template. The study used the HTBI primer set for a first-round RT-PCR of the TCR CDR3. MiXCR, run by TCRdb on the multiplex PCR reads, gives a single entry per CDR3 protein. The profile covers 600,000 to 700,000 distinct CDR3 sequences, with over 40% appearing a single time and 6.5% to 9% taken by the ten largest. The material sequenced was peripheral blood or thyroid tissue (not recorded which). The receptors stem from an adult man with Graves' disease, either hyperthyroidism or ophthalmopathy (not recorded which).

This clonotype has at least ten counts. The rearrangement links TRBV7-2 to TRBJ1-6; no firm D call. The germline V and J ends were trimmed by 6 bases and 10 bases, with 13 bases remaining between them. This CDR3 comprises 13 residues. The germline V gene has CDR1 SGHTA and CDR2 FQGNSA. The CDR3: CASRAIQLSPLHF. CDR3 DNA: TGTGCCAGCAGAGCCATTCAATTGTCACCCCTCCACTTT. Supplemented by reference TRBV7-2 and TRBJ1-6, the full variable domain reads GAGVSQSPSNKVTEKGKDVELRCDPISGHTALYWYRQSLGQGLEFLIYFQGNSAPDKSGLPSDRFSAERTGGSVSTLTIQRTQQEDSAVYLCASRAIQLSPLHFGNGTRLTVT.

The CDR3 DNA follows: TGTGCCAGCAGGGAGGGTGGACAGGGTCCCCGAGCTTTCTTT. Encoded protein: CASREGGQGPRAFF. This chain uses TRBV6-5 with TRBJ1-1; 8 positions match TRBD1. The ends lost 6 bases at V and 10 bases at J; junction bases unmatched: 13. Per the germline V gene, CDR1 is MNHEY and CDR2 is SVGAGI. This CDR3 has 14 residues.

The chain's CDR3 is CASSSVGRTLETQYF. DNA for the CDR3: TGTGCCAGCAGTTCCGTCGGCAGGACTCTAGAGACCCAGTACTTC. This chain links TRBV12-3 or TRBV12-4 with TRBJ2-5; D perhaps matches TRBD2 (5 bases). Trimming left V 4 bases short and J 4 bases short, with 16 bases between. CDR3 length: 15 residues.

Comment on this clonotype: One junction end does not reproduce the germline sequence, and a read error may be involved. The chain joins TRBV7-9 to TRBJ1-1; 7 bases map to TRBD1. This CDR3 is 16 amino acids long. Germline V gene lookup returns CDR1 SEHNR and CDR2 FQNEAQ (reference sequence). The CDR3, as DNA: TGCGCCAGCAGCCCGGCCGGGAGGGGGCCTAACACTGAAGCTTTCTTT. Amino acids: CASSPAGRGPNTEAFF.